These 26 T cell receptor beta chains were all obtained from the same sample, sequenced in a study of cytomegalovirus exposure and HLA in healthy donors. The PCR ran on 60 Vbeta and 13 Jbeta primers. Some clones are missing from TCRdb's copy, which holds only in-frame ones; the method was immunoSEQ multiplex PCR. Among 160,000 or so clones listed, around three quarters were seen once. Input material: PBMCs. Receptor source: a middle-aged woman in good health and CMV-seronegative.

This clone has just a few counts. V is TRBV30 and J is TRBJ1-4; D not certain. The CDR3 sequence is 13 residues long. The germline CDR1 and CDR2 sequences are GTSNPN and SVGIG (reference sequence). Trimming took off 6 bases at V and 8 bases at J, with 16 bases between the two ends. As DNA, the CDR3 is TGTGCCTGCCCGGGTCCCGGGGAAGAAAAACTGTTTTTT. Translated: CACPGPGEEKLFF.

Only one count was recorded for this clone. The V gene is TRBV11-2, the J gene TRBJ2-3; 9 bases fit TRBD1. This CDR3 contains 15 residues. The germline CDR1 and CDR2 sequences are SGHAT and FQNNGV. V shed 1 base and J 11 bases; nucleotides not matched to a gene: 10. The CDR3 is CASSLGTGDGIGQYF. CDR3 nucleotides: TGTGCCAGCAGCTTAGGGACAGGGGATGGTATCGGGCAGTATTTT.

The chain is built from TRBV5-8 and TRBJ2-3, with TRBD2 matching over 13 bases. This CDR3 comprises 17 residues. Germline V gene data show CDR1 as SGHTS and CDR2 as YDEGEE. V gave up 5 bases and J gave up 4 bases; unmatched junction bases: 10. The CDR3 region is CASRLPTSGRAADTQYF. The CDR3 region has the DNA TGTGCCAGCAGGCTGCCAACTAGCGGGAGGGCCGCAGATACGCAGTATTTT. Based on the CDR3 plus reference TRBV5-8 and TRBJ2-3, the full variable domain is EAGVTQSPTHLIKTRGQQATLRCSPISGHTSVYWYQQALGLGLQFLLWYDEGEERNRGNFPPRFSGRQFPNYSSELNVNALELEDSALYLCASRLPTSGRAADTQYFGPGTRLTVL.

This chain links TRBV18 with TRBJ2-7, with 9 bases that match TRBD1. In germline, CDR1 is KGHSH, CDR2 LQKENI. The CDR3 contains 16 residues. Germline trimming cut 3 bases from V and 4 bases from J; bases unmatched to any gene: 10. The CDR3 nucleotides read TGTGCCAGCTCACCTCCTCTCCGGGACAGGGAATACGAGCAGTACTTC. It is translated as CASSPPLRDREYEQYF. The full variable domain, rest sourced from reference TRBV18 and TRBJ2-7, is NAGVMQNPRHLVRRRGQEARLRCSPMKGHSHVYWYRQLPEEGLKFMVYLQKENIIDESGMPKERFSAEFPKEGPSILRIQQVVRGDSAAYFCASSPPLRDREYEQYFGPGTRLTVT.

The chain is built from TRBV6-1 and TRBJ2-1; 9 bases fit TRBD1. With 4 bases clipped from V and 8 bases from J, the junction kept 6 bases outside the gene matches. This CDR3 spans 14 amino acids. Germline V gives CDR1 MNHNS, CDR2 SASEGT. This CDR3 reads CASSVRDRDHEQFF. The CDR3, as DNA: TGTGCCAGCAGTGTCCGGGACAGGGACCATGAGCAGTTCTTC.

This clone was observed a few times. The CDR3 sequence is CASSGAGTGDPLSTF. The CDR3, as DNA: TGTGCCAGCTCAGGAGCCGGGACAGGGGACCCTCTCTCGACCTTC. The chain has TRBV18 and TRBJ1-2; TRBD1 matches at 10 bases. The V gene end was trimmed by 5 bases and the J gene end by 14 bases; junction bases not matched to a gene: 17. The CDR3 sequence is 15 residues long. Germline lookup yields CDR1 KGHSH and CDR2 LQKENI. The full variable domain, in which reference TRBV18 and TRBJ1-2 provide the parts outside the CDR3, is NAGVMQNPRHLVRRRGQEARLRCSPMKGHSHVYWYRQLPEEGLKFMVYLQKENIIDESGMPKERFSAEFPKEGPSILRIQQVVRGDSAAYFCASSGAGTGDPLSTFGSGTRLTVV.

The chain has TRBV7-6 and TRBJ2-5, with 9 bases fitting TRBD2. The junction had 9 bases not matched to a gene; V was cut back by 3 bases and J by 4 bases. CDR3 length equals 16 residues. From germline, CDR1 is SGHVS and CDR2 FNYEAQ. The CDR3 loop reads CASSFLIAGVGETQYF. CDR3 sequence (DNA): TGTGCCAGCAGCTTCCTCATAGCGGGAGTAGGAGAGACCCAGTACTTC.

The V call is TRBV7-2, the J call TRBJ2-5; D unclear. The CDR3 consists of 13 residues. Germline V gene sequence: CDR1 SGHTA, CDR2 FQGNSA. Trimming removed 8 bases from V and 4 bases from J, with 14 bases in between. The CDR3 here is CASLKNPGETQYF. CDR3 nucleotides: TGTGCCAGCCTGAAGAATCCGGGAGAGACCCAGTACTTC.

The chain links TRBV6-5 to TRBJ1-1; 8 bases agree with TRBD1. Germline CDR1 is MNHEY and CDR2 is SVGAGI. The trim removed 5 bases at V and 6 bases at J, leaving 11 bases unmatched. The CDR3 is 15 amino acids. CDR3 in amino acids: CASSPPAGQGAEAFF. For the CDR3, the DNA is TGTGCCAGCAGTCCCCCCGCAGGACAGGGCGCTGAAGCTTTCTTT.

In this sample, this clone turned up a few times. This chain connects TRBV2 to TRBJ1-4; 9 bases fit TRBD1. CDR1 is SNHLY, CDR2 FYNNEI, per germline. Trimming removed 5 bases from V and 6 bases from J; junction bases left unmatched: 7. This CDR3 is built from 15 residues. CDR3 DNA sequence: TGTGCCAGCAGTCGACAGGGGGAAGTTGATGAAAAACTGTTTTTT. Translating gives CASSRQGEVDEKLFF.

This chain's CDR3 is CASSLGLGRQGVGTEAFF. The DNA of the CDR3 is TGTGCCAGCAGCTTAGGCCTCGGGAGACAGGGAGTTGGAACTGAAGCTTTCTTT. The gene calls are TRBV13 and TRBJ1-1; 7 nucleotides align to TRBD1. The length of the CDR3 is 18 residues. Germline CDR1 and CDR2: PRHDT and FYEKMQ (reference sequence). Trimming cost V 0 bases and J 5 bases; bases outside gene matches: 15.

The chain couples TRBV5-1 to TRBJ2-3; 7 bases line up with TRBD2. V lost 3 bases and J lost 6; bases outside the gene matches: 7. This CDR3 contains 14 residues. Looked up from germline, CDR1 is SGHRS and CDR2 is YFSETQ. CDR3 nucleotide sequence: TGCGCCAGCAGCTCCACTAGCGCGCCGGATACGCAGTATTTT. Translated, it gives CASSSTSAPDTQYF.

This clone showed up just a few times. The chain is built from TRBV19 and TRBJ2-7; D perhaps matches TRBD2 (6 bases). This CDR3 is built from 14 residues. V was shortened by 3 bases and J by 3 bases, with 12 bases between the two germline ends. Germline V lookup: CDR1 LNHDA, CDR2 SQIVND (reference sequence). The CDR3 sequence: CASSISPEGYEQYF. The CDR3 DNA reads TGTGCCAGTAGTATCTCTCCGGAGGGCTACGAGCAGTACTTC. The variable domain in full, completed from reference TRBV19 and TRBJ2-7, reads DGGITQSPKYLFRKEGQNVTLSCEQNLNHDAMYWYRQDPGQGLRLIYYSQIVNDFQKGDIAEGYSVSREKKESFPLTVTSAQKNPTAFYLCASSISPEGYEQYFGPGTRLTVT.

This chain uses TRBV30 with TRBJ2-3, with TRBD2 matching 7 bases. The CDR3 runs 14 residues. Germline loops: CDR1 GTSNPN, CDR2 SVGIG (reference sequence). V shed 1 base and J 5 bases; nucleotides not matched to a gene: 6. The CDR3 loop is CAWSALPGGDTQYF. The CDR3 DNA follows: TGTGCCTGGAGTGCATTACCGGGGGGAGATACGCAGTATTTT.

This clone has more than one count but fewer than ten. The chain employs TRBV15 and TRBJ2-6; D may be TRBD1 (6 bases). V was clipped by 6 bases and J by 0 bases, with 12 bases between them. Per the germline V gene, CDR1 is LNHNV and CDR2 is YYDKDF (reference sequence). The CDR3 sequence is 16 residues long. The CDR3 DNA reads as TGTGCCACCAGTGAAGGGGGAAACTCTGGGGCCAACGTCCTGACTTTC. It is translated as CATSEGGNSGANVLTF. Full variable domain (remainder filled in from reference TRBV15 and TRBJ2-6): DAMVIQNPRYQVTQFGKPVTLSCSQTLNHNVMYWYQQKSSQAPKLLFHYYDKDFNNEADTPDNFQSRRPNTSFCFLDIRSPGLGDTAMYLCATSEGGNSGANVLTFGAGSRLTVL.

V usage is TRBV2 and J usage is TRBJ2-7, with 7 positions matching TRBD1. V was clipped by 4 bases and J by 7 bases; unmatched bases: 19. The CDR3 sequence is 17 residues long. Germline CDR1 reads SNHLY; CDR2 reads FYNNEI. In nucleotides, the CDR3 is TGTGCCAGCAGTGCCAATCCTTGGAATTGGGGGACAGCGGAGCAGTACTTC. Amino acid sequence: CASSANPWNWGTAEQYF.

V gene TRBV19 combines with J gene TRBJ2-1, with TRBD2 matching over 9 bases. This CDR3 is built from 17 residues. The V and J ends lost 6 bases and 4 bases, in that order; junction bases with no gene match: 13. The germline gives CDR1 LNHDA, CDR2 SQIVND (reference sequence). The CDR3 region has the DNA TGTGCCAGTAGCCCCGAGGGGGGCGGGAGGGATTACAATGAGCAGTTCTTC. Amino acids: CASSPEGGGRDYNEQFF.

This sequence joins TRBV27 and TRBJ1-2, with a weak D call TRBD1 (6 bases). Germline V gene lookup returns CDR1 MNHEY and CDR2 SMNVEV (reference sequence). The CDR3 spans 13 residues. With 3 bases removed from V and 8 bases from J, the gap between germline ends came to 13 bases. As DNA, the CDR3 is TGTGCCAGCAGTTTGTGGGGGCGCGGAGGCTACACCTTC. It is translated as CASSLWGRGGYTF.

CDR3 sequence: CASSPGSGTTTDTQYF. The CDR3 DNA follows: TGTGCCAGCAGCCCCGGTAGCGGGACAACCACAGATACGCAGTATTTT. The chain employs TRBV5-8 and TRBJ2-3; 8 bases are a match to TRBD2. The germline CDR1 and CDR2 sequences are SGHTS and YDEGEE. The CDR3 has 16 residues. With 4 bases clipped from V and 2 bases from J, the junction kept 9 bases outside the gene matches.

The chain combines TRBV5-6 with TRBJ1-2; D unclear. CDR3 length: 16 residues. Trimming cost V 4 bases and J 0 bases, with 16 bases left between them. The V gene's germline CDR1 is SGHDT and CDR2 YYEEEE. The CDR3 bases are TGTGCCAGCAGCCCCGGACGGACTGCGGCTAACTATGGCTACACCTTC. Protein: CASSPGRTAANYGYTF.

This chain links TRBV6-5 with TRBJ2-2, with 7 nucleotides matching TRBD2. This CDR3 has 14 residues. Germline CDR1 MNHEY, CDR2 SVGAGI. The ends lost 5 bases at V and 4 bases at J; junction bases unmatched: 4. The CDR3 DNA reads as TGTGCCAGCAGTCCTCGGACTAGCACCGGGGAGCTGTTTTTT. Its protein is CASSPRTSTGELFF.

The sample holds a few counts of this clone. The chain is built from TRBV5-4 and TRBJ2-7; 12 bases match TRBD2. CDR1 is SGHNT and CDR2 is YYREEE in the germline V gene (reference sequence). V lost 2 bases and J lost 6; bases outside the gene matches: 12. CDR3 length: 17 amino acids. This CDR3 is CASSLSGLAGMIREQYF. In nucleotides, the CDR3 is TGTGCCAGCAGCTTATCCGGACTAGCGGGAATGATACGCGAGCAGTACTTC.

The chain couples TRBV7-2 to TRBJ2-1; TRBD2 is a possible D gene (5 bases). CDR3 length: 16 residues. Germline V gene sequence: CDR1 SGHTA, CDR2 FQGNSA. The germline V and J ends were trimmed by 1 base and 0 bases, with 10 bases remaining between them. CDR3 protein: CASSLVMAGSYNEQFF. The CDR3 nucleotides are TGTGCCAGCAGCTTAGTAATGGCGGGCTCCTACAATGAGCAGTTCTTC. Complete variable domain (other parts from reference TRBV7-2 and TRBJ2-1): GAGVSQSPSNKVTEKGKDVELRCDPISGHTALYWYRQSLGQGLEFLIYFQGNSAPDKSGLPSDRFSAERTGGSVSTLTIQRTQQEDSAVYLCASSLVMAGSYNEQFFGPGTRLTVL.

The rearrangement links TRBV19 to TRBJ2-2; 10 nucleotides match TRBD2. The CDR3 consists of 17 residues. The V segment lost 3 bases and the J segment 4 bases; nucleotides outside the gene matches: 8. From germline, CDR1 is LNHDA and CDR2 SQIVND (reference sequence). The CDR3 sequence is CASSIGAGGPSTGELFF. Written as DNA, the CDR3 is TGTGCCAGTAGTATCGGAGCGGGAGGGCCTAGCACCGGGGAGCTGTTTTTT.

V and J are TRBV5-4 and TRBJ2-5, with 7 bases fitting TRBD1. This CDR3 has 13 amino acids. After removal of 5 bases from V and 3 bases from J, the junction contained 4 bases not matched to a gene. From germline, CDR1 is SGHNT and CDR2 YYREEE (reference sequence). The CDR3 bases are TGTGCCAGCAGTGGGACAGCTGAAGAGACCCAGTACTTC. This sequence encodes CASSGTAEETQYF.

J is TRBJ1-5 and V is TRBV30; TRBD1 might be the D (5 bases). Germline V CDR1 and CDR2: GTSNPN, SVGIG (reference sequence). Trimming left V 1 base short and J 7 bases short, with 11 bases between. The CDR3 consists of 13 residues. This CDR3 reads CAWSDQGKQPQHF. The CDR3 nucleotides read TGTGCCTGGAGTGATCAGGGTAAGCAGCCCCAGCATTTT.